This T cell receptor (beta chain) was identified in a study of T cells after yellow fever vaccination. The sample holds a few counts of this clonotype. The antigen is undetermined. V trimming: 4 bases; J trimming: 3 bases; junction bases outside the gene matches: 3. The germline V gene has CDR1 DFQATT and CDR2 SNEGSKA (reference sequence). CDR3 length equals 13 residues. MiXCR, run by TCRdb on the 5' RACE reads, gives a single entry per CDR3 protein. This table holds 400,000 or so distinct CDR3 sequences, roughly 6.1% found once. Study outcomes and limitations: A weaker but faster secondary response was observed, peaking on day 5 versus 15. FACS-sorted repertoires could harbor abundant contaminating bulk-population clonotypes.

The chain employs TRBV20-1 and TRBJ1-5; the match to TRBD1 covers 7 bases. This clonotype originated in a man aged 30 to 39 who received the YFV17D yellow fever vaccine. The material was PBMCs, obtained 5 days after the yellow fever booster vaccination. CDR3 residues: CSAKGTVNQPQHF. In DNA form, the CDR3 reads TGCAGTGCTAAGGGGACAGTCAATCAGCCCCAGCATTTT.